Detailed here is one T cell receptor beta chain. Antigen unknown. The entry originates in a study of cytomegalovirus exposure and HLA in healthy donors. Notes on the study in general: In vitro, three CMV-associated chains proved specific for CMV antigens.

Use of 60 Vbeta and 13 Jbeta primers characterized the PCR. Repertoires were generated with immunoSEQ multiplex PCR, while TCRdb's copy carries only in-frame clones and drops some. Of 150,000 to 200,000 clones listed, 65% to 75% are singletons. Germline-derived CDR1 and CDR2 are MNHNS and SASEGT. The CDR3 extends over 14 amino acids. With 3 bases removed from V and 1 base from J, the gap between germline ends came to 7 bases. Specimen: PBMCs. The V gene is TRBV6-1, the J gene TRBJ1-3; D may be TRBD1 (5 bases). The receptor was isolated from a human donor in good health. The CDR3 nucleotides read TGTGCCAGCAGTGAGGGGCCATCTGGAAACACCATATATTTT. Its protein is CASSEGPSGNTIYF.